The 4 T cell receptor beta chains below all came from one sample that was sequenced in a study of cytomegalovirus exposure and HLA in healthy donors. The protocol was immunoSEQ multiplex PCR, while the TCRdb copy is restricted to in-frame clones and leaves out a portion. The data show 200,000 to 250,000 clones, approximately 83% seen once. Sequences were obtained from PBMCs. Receptors originate from a woman aged 25 to 39 in good health and CMV-seropositive.

The CDR3 DNA reads TGTGCCAGCATGGGAGGGGCGAGCTCCTACGAGCAGTACTTC. This gives the protein CASMGGASSYEQYF. The genes are TRBV2 and TRBJ2-7; 7 positions agree with TRBD2. J was trimmed by 0 bases and V by 7 bases; bases with no gene match: 6. Germline V gene lookup returns CDR1 SNHLY and CDR2 FYNNEI. CDR3 length: 14 residues.

V is TRBV11-3 and J is TRBJ1-2, with D unresolved. CDR1 and CDR2 (germline): SGHNT, YENEEA. This CDR3 is built from 14 residues. V lost 2 bases to trimming and J lost 3 bases, with 10 bases between them. The CDR3 bases are TGTGCCAGCAGCTTACAACCTTTATACTATGGCTACACCTTC. Translation gives CASSLQPLYYGYTF. Full variable domain (missing parts from reference TRBV11-3 and TRBJ1-2): EAGVVQSPRYKIIEKKQPVAFWCNPISGHNTLYWYLQNLGQGPELLIRYENEEAVDDSQLPKDRFSAERLKGVDSTLKIQPAELGDSAVYLCASSLQPLYYGYTFGSGTRLTVV.

V and J are TRBV28 and TRBJ2-7; 10 bases are a match to TRBD1. The germline gives CDR1 MDHEN, CDR2 SYDVKM. The CDR3 is made up of 15 amino acids. The junction had 9 bases not matched to a gene; V was cut back by 7 bases and J by 3 bases. The CDR3 region is CASKTAGQGNYEQYF. The DNA for the CDR3 is TGTGCCAGCAAGACCGCGGGACAGGGGAACTACGAGCAGTACTTC.

This sequence joins TRBV30 and TRBJ1-1; D call uncertain. Trimming cost V 1 base and J 2 bases, with 17 bases left between them. The germline gives CDR1 GTSNPN, CDR2 SVGIG (reference sequence). The CDR3 has 16 residues. The CDR3 bases are TGTGCCTGGAGTGCACCCCCGGTTGCTGGAAACACTGAAGCTTTCTTT. Translated, it gives CAWSAPPVAGNTEAFF.